The 26 T cell receptor beta chains listed next were all sequenced from one sample in a study of blood T cells in healthy people across ages. A second PCR of about 6 to 11 cycles used a sample-barcoded 5' primer and a J-beta primer mix. TCRdb itself ran the 5' RACE reads through MiXCR, one entry per CDR3 protein. Among more than 500,000 distinct CDR3 sequences listed, approximately 30% were seen once. Specimen: blood. The receptors were sampled from a woman in her 70s in good health.

This clonotype was picked up a small number of times. The chain joins TRBV5-1 to TRBJ2-1; 7 bases align to TRBD2. The CDR3 has 16 residues. V was pared by 0 bases and J by 0 bases, with 3 bases of the junction left unmatched. Germline CDR1 and CDR2: SGHRS and YFSETQ. For the CDR3, the DNA is TGCGCCAGCAGCTTGGCCGCGGGGGACTCCTACAATGAGCAGTTCTTC. It yields the protein CASSLAAGDSYNEQFF.

This chain connects TRBV6-1 to TRBJ2-5; D unclear. Germline V lookup: CDR1 MNHNS, CDR2 SASEGT. The V gene lost 7 bases and the J gene lost 0 bases, with 15 bases spanning the gap. The CDR3 spans 15 residues. The CDR3 sequence is CASNSPDKDQETQYF. CDR3 nucleotide sequence: TGTGCCAGCAACAGCCCAGACAAGGACCAAGAGACCCAGTACTTC.

The V and J genes are TRBV7-9 and TRBJ1-1; D not certain. V lost 3 bases, J lost 3 bases, and 8 bases lay in between. Germline loops: CDR1 SEHNR, CDR2 FQNEAQ (reference sequence). The CDR3 consists of 13 residues. CDR3 in DNA: TGTGCCAGCAGCTTTACGGAGTACACTGAAGCTTTCTTT. It codes for CASSFTEYTEAFF.

This clonotype was seen more than once but under ten times. The V and J genes are TRBV6-5 and TRBJ1-1; 9 nucleotides align to TRBD1. This CDR3 is built from 12 residues. V was pared by 6 bases and J by 12 bases, with 8 bases of the junction left unmatched. Germline CDR1 reads MNHEY; CDR2 reads SVGAGI. The CDR3 reads CASRAGDRESFF. The CDR3 bases are TGTGCCAGCAGAGCGGGGGACAGGGAGTCTTTCTTT.

This clonotype was recorded a few times. This chain connects TRBV10-3 to TRBJ1-2; no definite D call. The length of the CDR3 is 15 residues. The V gene lost 2 bases and the J gene lost 5 bases, with 15 bases spanning the gap. The germline V gene encodes CDR1 ENHRY and CDR2 SYGVKD. CDR3 bases: TGTGCCATCAGTGAGCCCCCGGCAGGAGGGTATGGCTACACCTTC. This translates into CAISEPPAGGYGYTF.

The CDR3 loop is CASSAIGRLIQETQYF. Written as DNA, the CDR3 is TGTGCCAGCAGCGCCATTGGTAGGCTAATCCAAGAGACCCAGTACTTC. The chain has TRBV6-2 or TRBV6-3 and TRBJ2-5; D is unresolved. The CDR3 consists of 16 residues. V was shortened by 6 bases and J by 1 base, with 18 bases between the two germline ends. Germline V gene data show CDR1 as MNHEY and CDR2 as SVGEGT.

The V gene is TRBV9, the J gene TRBJ2-5; 11 bases match TRBD2. The last part of the DNA fits TRBJ2-1 better; the J call may be wrong. Germline assignment: CDR1 SGDLS and CDR2 YYNGEE. The length of the CDR3 is 16 residues. The CDR3 region is CASSVAASGGWNEQFF. The CDR3 coding sequence is TGTGCCAGCAGCGTAGCTGCTAGCGGGGGGTGGAATGAGCAGTTCTTC.

The V gene is TRBV28, the J gene TRBJ1-2; 10 bases agree with TRBD1. CDR3 length: 13 residues. With 11 bases clipped from V and 7 bases from J, the junction kept 10 bases outside the gene matches. From germline, CDR1 is MDHEN and CDR2 SYDVKM. The CDR3 reads CAVPGWDRGGYTF. The CDR3 DNA follows: TGTGCCGTCCCAGGTTGGGACAGGGGTGGCTACACCTTC.

In its sample, this clonotype was seen a few times. The chain carries TRBV20-1 and TRBJ2-1; D is ambiguous. The CDR3 has 16 residues. The ends were cut back, 5 bases at V and 4 bases at J, with 21 bases in the middle. In germline, CDR1 is DFQATT, CDR2 SNEGSKA (reference sequence). The CDR3 coding sequence is TGCAGTGCTCAATTCGCGGCCCCTGCAAAGTACAATGAGCAGTTCTTC. Its translation: CSAQFAAPAKYNEQFF.

This clonotype was recorded a few times. The chain joins TRBV5-1 to TRBJ1-2; maybe TRBD1 (6 bases). Trimming removed 5 bases at V and 4 bases at J, with 18 bases between. The CDR3 runs 15 residues. Germline CDR1 SGHRS, CDR2 YFSETQ. In DNA, the CDR3 is TGCGCCAGCAGGGATTCGACAGGATCGAGCTATGGCTACACCTTC. Residues: CASRDSTGSSYGYTF. Supplemented by reference TRBV5-1 and TRBJ1-2, the full variable domain reads KAGVTQTPRYLIKTRGQQVTLSCSPISGHRSVSWYQQTPGQGLQFLFEYFSETQRNKGNFPGRFSGRQFSNSRSEMNVSTLELGDSALYLCASRDSTGSSYGYTFGSGTRLTVV.

This clonotype was found a few times. The V gene is TRBV29-1, the J gene TRBJ2-7, with D possibly TRBD1 on 6 matching bases. Germline V gene sequence: CDR1 SQVTM, CDR2 ANQGSEA. The V end was cut by 1 base, the J end by 4 bases, with 11 bases between. There are 13 residues in the CDR3. The CDR3 reads CSVEGRGQYEQYF. CDR3 sequence (DNA): TGCAGCGTTGAAGGCAGGGGACAATACGAGCAGTACTTC.

This clonotype was recorded at least ten times. The CDR3 sequence is CASSVGGTNEKLFF. The CDR3 coding sequence is TGTGCCAGCAGCGTTGGGGGGACTAATGAAAAACTGTTTTTT. V usage is TRBV9 and J usage is TRBJ1-4; a weak D match, TRBD1 (5 bases). CDR1 and CDR2 from the germline V gene are SGDLS and YYNGEE. Trimming shortened V by 2 bases and J by 2 bases, and 7 bases separated the two germline ends. The CDR3 totals 14 residues.

The chain uses TRBV7-2 and TRBJ2-3; no clear D gene. Per the germline V gene, CDR1 is SGHTA and CDR2 is FQGNSA. The V end was cut by 4 bases, the J end by 1 base, with 6 bases between. The CDR3 totals 13 residues. CDR3 in amino acids: CASSSVRTDTQYF. The CDR3 DNA sequence: TGTGCCAGCAGCTCGGTCCGCACAGATACGCAGTATTTT.

This chain connects TRBV5-1 to TRBJ2-2; D possibly corresponds to TRBD1 (7 bases). The CDR3 contains 15 residues. V was trimmed by 3 bases and J by 6 bases, leaving 15 bases between them. Germline assignment: CDR1 SGHRS and CDR2 YFSETQ. CDR3 residues: CASSYDRDSAGELFF. The DNA for the CDR3 is TGCGCCAGCAGCTACGACAGGGACTCGGCCGGGGAGCTGTTTTTT. The full variable domain, completed using reference TRBV5-1 and TRBJ2-2, is KAGVTQTPRYLIKTRGQQVTLSCSPISGHRSVSWYQQTPGQGLQFLFEYFSETQRNKGNFPGRFSGRQFSNSRSEMNVSTLELGDSALYLCASSYDRDSAGELFFGEGSRLTVL.

The V call is TRBV20-1, the J call TRBJ2-1, with 10 nucleotides matching TRBD2. With V trimmed by 0 bases and J by 8 bases, 4 bases remained unmatched. The CDR3 spans 14 residues. The germline V gene encodes CDR1 DFQATT and CDR2 SNEGSKA (reference sequence). The CDR3 loop is CSARELAGVDEQFF. The CDR3 DNA sequence: TGCAGTGCTAGAGAGCTAGCGGGAGTGGATGAGCAGTTCTTC.

The chain recombines TRBV10-3 with TRBJ1-2; D remains ambiguous. The V gene lost 7 bases and the J gene lost 3 bases, with 12 bases spanning the gap. Germline CDR1 and CDR2: ENHRY and SYGVKD. The CDR3 runs 13 residues. The CDR3 nucleotides read TGTGCCATCATGGGGATTGAAGACTATGGCTACACCTTC. Translated: CAIMGIEDYGYTF.

In this sample, this clonotype turned up a few times. The genes are TRBV25-1 and TRBJ2-5; 13 bases fit TRBD2. Gene TRBJ2-7 matches the end of the DNA better, so the J call may be wrong. The germline CDR1 and CDR2 sequences are MGHDK and SYGVNS. The CDR3 is made up of 16 amino acids. CDR3 sequence reads: CASSDLTSGGEDEQYF. The CDR3, as DNA: TGTGCCAGCAGTGACCTCACTAGCGGGGGGGAGGACGAGCAGTACTTC.

This clonotype was counted between two and nine times. Relative to the germline gene, one junction end is altered; a read error may explain this. The chain couples TRBV19 to TRBJ2-1; weak D call: TRBD2 (5 bases). In germline, CDR1 is LNHDA, CDR2 SQIVND (reference sequence). This CDR3 region has 13 residues. CDR3 sequence: CARSAAEYNEQFF. CDR3 nucleotide sequence: TGTGCCCGTAGCGCCGCGGAGTACAATGAGCAGTTCTTC.

This clonotype was seen more than once but under ten times. The rearrangement joins TRBV7-2 to TRBJ2-4, with 11 bases aligning to TRBD2. The CDR3 has 19 amino acids. Trimming cost V 0 bases and J 0 bases; bases outside gene matches: 7. Per germline, CDR1 SGHTA and CDR2 FQGNSA. This CDR3 reads CASSLAPTSGVLAKNIQYF. For the CDR3, the DNA is TGTGCCAGCAGCTTAGCGCCGACTAGCGGGGTTCTAGCCAAAAACATTCAGTACTTC.

For the CDR3, the DNA is TGCGCCAGCAGAGCCAGGACTAGCGGCCCCTACGAGCAGTACTTC. Amino acids: CASRARTSGPYEQYF. The chain has TRBV5-1 and TRBJ2-7; TRBD2 matches 10 bases. This CDR3 contains 15 residues. Trimming removed 5 bases from V and 2 bases from J; junction bases left unmatched: 7. In germline, CDR1 is SGHRS, CDR2 YFSETQ.

The J gene is TRBJ2-3, the V gene TRBV5-1; the D is unclear. The CDR3 runs to 15 residues. The V and J ends lost 0 bases and 0 bases respectively, with 8 bases between them. The V gene's germline CDR1 is SGHRS and CDR2 YFSETQ. The CDR3 reads CASSLERLSTDTQYF. The CDR3 bases are TGCGCCAGCAGCTTGGAACGGTTAAGCACAGATACGCAGTATTTT.

This clonotype was counted only a few times. The CDR3 DNA follows: TGCAGTGCCCCCGGCGGGACTAGCGGGGGCCGTCAAGATACGCAGTATTTT. The encoded protein is CSAPGGTSGGRQDTQYF. The chain has TRBV20-1 and TRBJ2-3; TRBD2 aligns across 14 bases. The CDR3 consists of 17 residues. Germline loops: CDR1 DFQATT, CDR2 SNEGSKA (reference sequence). After removal of 6 bases from V and 5 bases from J, the junction contained 13 bases not matched to a gene.

The sample holds a few counts of this clonotype. V is TRBV5-5 and J is TRBJ1-2; D ambiguous. Germline-derived CDR1 and CDR2 are SGHKS and YYEKEE (reference sequence). This CDR3 spans 15 amino acids. V dropped 2 bases and J dropped 8 bases, with 19 bases sitting between them. The CDR3 protein is CASSFILIGSPGYTF. The DNA of the CDR3 is TGTGCCAGCAGCTTTATACTAATCGGCAGCCCCGGCTACACCTTC.

This clonotype has a handful of counts. The chain has TRBV9 and TRBJ2-5; D is ambiguous. Germline V lookup: CDR1 SGDLS, CDR2 YYNGEE. This CDR3 region has 15 residues. With 0 bases removed from V and 2 bases from J, the gap between germline ends came to 11 bases. CDR3 nucleotide sequence: TGTGCCAGCAGCGTAGATCAGGCTCGACAAGAGACCCAGTACTTC. The encoded protein is CASSVDQARQETQYF.

This clonotype was counted between two and nine times. A single base separates this from a much larger clone, so it may be a read error. The V call is TRBV7-2, the J call TRBJ2-5; D gene uncertain. CDR1 SGHTA and CDR2 FQGNSA come from the germline V gene. Deletions cut 4 bases from V and 5 bases from J, with 2 bases between. This CDR3 comprises 10 residues. The CDR3 protein is CASSWETQYF. The DNA for the CDR3 is TGTGCCAGCAGCTGGGAGACCCAGTACTTC. Complete variable domain (other parts from reference TRBV7-2 and TRBJ2-5): GAGVSQSPSNKVTEKGKDVELRCDPISGHTALYWYRQSLGQGLEFLIYFQGNSAPDKSGLPSDRFSAERTGGSVSTLTIQRTQQEDSAVYLCASSWETQYFGPGTRLLVL.

This clonotype was seen many times. The chain uses TRBV27 and TRBJ2-6, with D perhaps TRBD2 (5 bases). V was trimmed by 3 bases and J by 1 base, leaving 10 bases between them. Germline V gene data show CDR1 as MNHEY and CDR2 as SMNVEV (reference sequence). CDR3 length: 16 residues. CDR3 loop: CASSLYRGSGANVLTF. Here the CDR3 DNA reads TGTGCCAGCAGTTTGTATCGCGGGTCTGGGGCCAACGTCCTGACTTTC. The full variable domain, its missing parts supplied by reference TRBV27 and TRBJ2-6, is EAQVTQNPRYLITVTGKKLTVTCSQNMNHEYMSWYRQDPGLGLRQIYYSMNVEVTDKGDVPEGYKVSRKEKRNFPLILESPSPNQTSLYFCASSLYRGSGANVLTFGAGSRLTVL.